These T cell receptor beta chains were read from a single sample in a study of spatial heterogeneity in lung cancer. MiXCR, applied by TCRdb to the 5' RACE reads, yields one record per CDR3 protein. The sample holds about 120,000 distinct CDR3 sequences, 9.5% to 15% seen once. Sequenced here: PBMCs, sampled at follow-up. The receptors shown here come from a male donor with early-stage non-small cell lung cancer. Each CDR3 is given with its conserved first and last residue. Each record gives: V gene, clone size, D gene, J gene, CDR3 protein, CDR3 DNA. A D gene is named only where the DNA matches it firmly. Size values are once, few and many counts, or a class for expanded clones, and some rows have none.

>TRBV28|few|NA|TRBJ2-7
CASRPAGWGREEQYF
TGTGCCAGCAGACCGGCGGGGTGGGGGAGAGAGGAGCAGTACTTC
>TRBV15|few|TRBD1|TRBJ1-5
CATSTGGQGYQPQHF
TGTGCCACCAGCACTGGGGGACAGGGATATCAGCCCCAGCATTTT
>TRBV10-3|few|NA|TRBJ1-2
CAISEGPLGYTF
TGTGCCATCAGTGAAGGGCCACTTGGCTACACCTTC
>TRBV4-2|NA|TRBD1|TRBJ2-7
CASSQVMGQNYEQYF
TGTGCCAGCAGCCAAGTGATGGGACAGAACTACGAGCAGTACTTC
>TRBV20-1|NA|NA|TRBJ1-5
CSARGLGNQPQHF
TGCAGTGCTAGAGGCCTAGGGAATCAGCCCCAGCATTTT
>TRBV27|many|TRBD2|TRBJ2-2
CASRTLAGGSGELFF
TGTGCCAGCAGGACACTAGCGGGGGGGTCCGGGGAGCTGTTTTTT
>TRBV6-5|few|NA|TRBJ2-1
CASSPLVASEQFF
TGTGCCAGCAGTCCACTTGTAGCGAGTGAGCAGTTCTTC
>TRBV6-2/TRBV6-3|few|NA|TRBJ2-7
CASSYGWQYF
TGTGCCAGCAGTTACGGTTGGCAGTACTTC
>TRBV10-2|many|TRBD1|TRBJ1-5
CASSESRGTGLAGNQPQHF
TGCGCCAGCAGTGAGTCGAGGGGGACAGGGTTGGCTGGCAATCAGCCCCAGCATTTT
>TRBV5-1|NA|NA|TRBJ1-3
CASNSDGNTIYF
TGCGCCAGCAATTCCGACGGAAACACCATATATTTT
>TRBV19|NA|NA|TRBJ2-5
CASSAQQGRRETQYF
TGTGCCAGTAGTGCACAACAGGGCAGGCGAGAGACCCAGTACTTC
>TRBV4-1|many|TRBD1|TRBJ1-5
CASSQEETGDQPQHF
TGCGCCAGCAGCCAAGAAGAAACAGGGGATCAGCCCCAGCATTTT
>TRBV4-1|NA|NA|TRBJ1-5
CASSQERSQPQHF
TGCGCCAGCAGCCAAGAGCGGAGCCAGCCCCAGCATTTT
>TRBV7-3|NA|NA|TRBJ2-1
CASSLNWGPNEQFF
TGTGCCAGCAGCTTAAACTGGGGGCCCAATGAGCAGTTCTTC